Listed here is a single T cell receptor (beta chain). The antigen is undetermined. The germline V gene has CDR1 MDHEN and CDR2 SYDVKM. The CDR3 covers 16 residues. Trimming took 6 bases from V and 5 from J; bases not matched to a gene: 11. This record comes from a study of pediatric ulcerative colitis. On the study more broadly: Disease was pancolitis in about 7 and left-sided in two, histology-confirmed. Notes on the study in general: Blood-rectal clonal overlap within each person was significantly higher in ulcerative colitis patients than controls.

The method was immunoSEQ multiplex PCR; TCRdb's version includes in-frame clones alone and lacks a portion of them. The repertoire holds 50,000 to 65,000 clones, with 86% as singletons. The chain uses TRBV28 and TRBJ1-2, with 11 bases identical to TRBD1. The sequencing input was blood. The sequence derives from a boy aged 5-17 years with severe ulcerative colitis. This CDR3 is CASRLPRDRGYYGYTF. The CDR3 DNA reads TGTGCCAGCAGGCTCCCCCGGGACAGGGGGTATTATGGCTACACCTTC.